Included here is one TCR beta chain sequence, with context. Its antigen is unknown. MiXCR, run by TCRdb on the RT-PCR reads, gives a single entry per CDR3 protein. The sample lists 700,000 to 900,000 distinct CDR3 sequences, 21% occurring once. This CDR3 has 19 amino acids. CDR1 and CDR2 (germline): LNHDA, SQIVND (reference sequence). The junction had 10 bases not matched to a gene; V was cut back by 4 bases and J by 0 bases. The sample is drawn from a study of response to subunit inactivated influenza vaccine. Broader study findings: Authors suggested that a seasonal influenza vaccination recruits few new T cells each time.

The chain is built from TRBV19 and TRBJ2-6; 9 bases are shared with TRBD1. The clonotype comes from a man aged 45-65 years who received an inactivated influenza vaccine. The material sequenced was PBMCs from blood, taken about 5 days after vaccination. The CDR3, as DNA: TGTGCCAGTAGTAAGCAGGGACAGGGTTTCGCCTCTGGGGCCAACGTCCTGACTTTC. Translated: CASSKQGQGFASGANVLTF.